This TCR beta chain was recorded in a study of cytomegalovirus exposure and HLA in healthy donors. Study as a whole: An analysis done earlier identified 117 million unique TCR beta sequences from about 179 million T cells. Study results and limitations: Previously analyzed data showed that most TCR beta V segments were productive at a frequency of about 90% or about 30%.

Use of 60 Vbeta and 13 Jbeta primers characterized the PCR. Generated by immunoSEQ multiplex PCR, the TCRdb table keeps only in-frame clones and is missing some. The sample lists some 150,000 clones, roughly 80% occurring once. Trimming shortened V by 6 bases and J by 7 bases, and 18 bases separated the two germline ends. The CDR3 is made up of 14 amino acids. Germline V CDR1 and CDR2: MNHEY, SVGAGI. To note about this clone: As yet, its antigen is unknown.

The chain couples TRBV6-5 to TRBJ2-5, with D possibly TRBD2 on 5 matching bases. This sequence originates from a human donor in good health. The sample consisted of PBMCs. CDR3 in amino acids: CASRFRRAGGTQYF. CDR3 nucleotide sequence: TGTGCCAGCAGGTTCAGACGGGCGGGTGGGACCCAGTACTTC.